The clone carrying this T cell receptor (beta chain) was recorded once. The antigen remains unidentified. Germline V gene lookup returns CDR1 SGHTA and CDR2 FQGNSA. This CDR3 has 13 residues. Trimming removed 9 bases at V and 4 bases at J, with 12 bases between. The data belong to a study of T cell responses to AZD1222 COVID-19 vaccine. General study results and limits: Close to half of all spike-specific TCRs reportedly target regions of the variants that are unmutated. Females outnumbered males among donors, who were mostly white British; clonal diversity was possibly underestimated.

Clones were sequenced by immunoSEQ multiplex PCR, and TCRdb holds only the in-frame ones, with some missing. The sample shows roughly 260,000 clones, more than 85% of them seen only once. The starting material was peripheral blood, obtained on day 0 of AZD1222 vaccination. The V and J genes are TRBV7-2 and TRBJ1-4; tentative D call: TRBD1 (6 bases). This TCR was recovered from an adult in good health. CDR3 protein: CASGYRVNEKLFF. DNA for the CDR3: TGTGCCAGTGGGTACAGGGTTAATGAAAAACTGTTTTTT.